The rows below give T cell receptor beta chains drawn from one sample of a study of human T cells and chemical hapten exposure. One entry per CDR3 protein, called by TCRdb with MiXCR from the RACE reads. The sample yields 84,000 or so distinct CDR3 sequences, 8.5% to 9% seen once. The sequencing used whole blood, collected in connection with sensitization to the hapten diphenylcyclopropenone (DPC). Receptor source: a man aged 40-49 years with alopecia areata. Some clones in this sample may be carry-over from other donors' samples. The CDR3 runs from the conserved cysteine through the conserved F or W. The D gene is left open where the match is weak. Clone size, where shown, is once, few, many, or a class for clones that have expanded.

>TRBV6-2/TRBV6-3|TRBJ1-5|-|-
CASSYSGGLGQPQHF
TGTGCCAGCAGTTACTCGGGGGGGCTAGGCCAGCCCCAGCATTTT
>TRBV3-1|TRBJ2-1|many|-
CASSRDSRLNEQFF
TGTGCCAGCAGCCGAGACTCCCGTCTGAATGAGCAGTTCTTC
>TRBV4-3|TRBJ2-1|-|TRBD2
CASSASGYNEQFF
TGCGCCAGCAGCGCTAGCGGATACAATGAGCAGTTCTTC
>TRBV6-2/TRBV6-3|TRBJ2-3|many|-
CASSDSGRGAADTQYF
TGTGCCAGCAGTGACTCAGGGAGAGGTGCGGCAGATACGCAGTATTTT
>TRBV2|TRBJ2-7|few|TRBD1
CASRETTGGPYEQYF
TGTGCCAGCAGGGAAACGACAGGGGGCCCCTACGAGCAGTACTTC
>TRBV7-9|TRBJ2-3|-|TRBD2
CASSLPSGRPGGDTQYF
TGTGCCAGCAGCTTACCTAGCGGGAGGCCTGGAGGAGATACGCAGTATTTT
>TRBV4-2|TRBJ2-7|few|TRBD1
CASSHRTGGEYEQYF
TGTGCCAGCAGCCACCGGACAGGGGGCGAATACGAGCAGTACTTC
>TRBV12-3/TRBV12-4|TRBJ1-1|many|TRBD1
CASSSWDRAEAFF
TGTGCCAGCAGTTCATGGGACAGAGCTGAAGCTTTCTTT
>TRBV6-5|TRBJ2-3|few|-
CASSYSNAGWGDTQYF
TGTGCCAGCAGTTACTCGAACGCAGGGTGGGGGGATACGCAGTATTTT
>TRBV27|TRBJ1-6|few|-
CASKSWDQGSPLHF
TGTGCCAGCAAATCATGGGATCAGGGTTCACCCCTCCACTTT
>TRBV2|TRBJ2-2|-|-
CASKREMGGELFF
TGTGCCAGCAAACGGGAGATGGGCGGGGAGCTGTTTTTT
>TRBV6-5|TRBJ1-2|few|TRBD1
CASSSLTGAYGYTF
TGTGCCAGCAGTTCTCTTACAGGGGCCTATGGCTACACCTTC
>TRBV6-2/TRBV6-3|TRBJ2-3|few|-
CASSTRLGTDTQYF
TGTGCCAGCAGTACCAGACTAGGAACAGATACGCAGTATTTT
>TRBV10-3|TRBJ1-5|many|TRBD1
CAISAGTGGGNQPQHF
TGTGCCATCAGTGCCGGGACAGGGGGCGGCAATCAGCCCCAGCATTTT
>TRBV4-3|TRBJ2-1|-|-
CASSQDTGMMPLF
TGCGCCAGCAGCCAAGATACAGGGATGATGCCCCTCTTC
>TRBV15|TRBJ2-3|-|-
CATSRRATSNTDTQYF
TGTGCCACGTCTAGGAGGGCCACCTCTAACACAGATACGCAGTATTTT
>TRBV3-1|TRBJ1-2|many|-
CASSQGPNTGYGYTF
TGTGCCAGCAGCCAAGGTCCGAACACGGGCTATGGCTACACCTTC
>TRBV7-9|TRBJ2-7|many|TRBD2
CASSNLAGGPYEQYF
TGTGCCAGCAGCAATCTAGCGGGAGGGCCTTATGAGCAGTACTTC
>TRBV10-3|TRBJ2-5|many|TRBD1
CAIGTGEQETQYF
TGTGCCATCGGGACAGGGGAACAAGAGACCCAGTACTTC
>TRBV6-2/TRBV6-3|TRBJ1-5|few|-
CASGRGYSSNQPQHF
TGTGCCAGCGGACGTGGGTATTCGAGCAATCAGCCCCAGCATTTT
>TRBV10-3|TRBJ2-2|few|-
CAISESVGGNTGELFF
TGTGCCATCAGTGAGTCGGTGGGAGGTAACACCGGGGAGCTGTTTTTT
>TRBV20-1|TRBJ1-1|large|TRBD1
CSARAPTGDTEAFF
TGCAGTGCTAGAGCTCCGACAGGGGACACTGAAGCTTTCTTT
>TRBV4-2|TRBJ1-1|-|-
CASSQGRGVMNTEAFF
TGTGCCAGCAGCCAAGGGAGGGGCGTGATGAACACTGAAGCTTTCTTT
>TRBV3-1|TRBJ1-1|few|-
CASSQGEVDTEAFF
TGTGCCAGCAGCCAAGGGGAGGTGGACACTGAAGCTTTCTTT
>TRBV20-1|TRBJ2-3|few|TRBD2
CSALMTSARTDTQYF
TGCAGTGCTCTTATGACTAGCGCCCGCACAGATACGCAGTATTTT
>TRBV6-6|TRBJ2-7|many|TRBD1
CATDRGTPYEQYF
TGTGCCACCGACAGGGGGACGCCCTACGAGCAGTACTTC
>TRBV9|TRBJ1-2|many|TRBD1
CASSVNRGHYGYTF
TGTGCCAGCAGCGTAAACAGGGGCCACTATGGCTACACCTTC
>TRBV28|TRBJ1-1|many|-
CASSFGQANTEAFF
TGTGCCAGCAGTTTTGGGCAGGCGAACACTGAAGCTTTCTTT
>TRBV11-3|TRBJ2-1|many|TRBD2
CASSLGGSGRAGNEQFF
TGTGCCAGCAGCTTAGGAGGCAGCGGGAGGGCGGGGAATGAGCAGTTCTTC
>TRBV6-2/TRBV6-3|TRBJ2-3|few|-
CASSPDGRSTDTQYF
TGTGCCAGCAGTCCCGATGGCCGTAGCACAGATACGCAGTATTTT
>TRBV7-9|TRBJ2-1|-|-
CASSFGLPSYNEQFF
TGTGCCAGCAGCTTTGGACTCCCCTCCTACAATGAGCAGTTCTTC
>TRBV12-3/TRBV12-4|TRBJ1-1|-|-
CASSPSRATEAFF
TGTGCCAGCAGTCCATCAAGAGCCACTGAAGCTTTCTTT
>TRBV27|TRBJ2-1|few|TRBD2
CASSPLGLEVGPYNEQFF
TGTGCCAGCAGTCCCCTGGGACTAGAGGTGGGGCCATACAATGAGCAGTTCTTC
>TRBV30|TRBJ1-5|many|-
CAWTSQESQPQHF
TGTGCCTGGACCTCACAGGAAAGTCAGCCCCAGCATTTT
>TRBV7-6|TRBJ1-5|many|-
CASSLSNQGNQPQHF
TGTGCCAGCAGCTTGTCGAATCAGGGAAATCAGCCCCAGCATTTT
>TRBV20-1|TRBJ1-1|many|-
CSARDLAGAMNTEAFF
TGCAGTGCTAGAGATTTGGCAGGGGCGATGAACACTGAAGCTTTCTTT